These 26 T cell receptor beta chains were all obtained from the same sample, sequenced in a study of CD8+ T cells in alopecia areata. TCR sequencing used cDNA made by reverse transcription of extracted RNA. The data were produced by immunoSEQ multiplex PCR, yet TCRdb's version contains in-frame clones alone and is incomplete. There are hundreds of thousands of clones in the sample; about two thirds occur only once, and more than 0.95% lies in the top ten. Here the sequenced sample was CD4+ T cells sorted from blood, taken at week 0. Receptors were obtained from a human donor with alopecia areata.

This clone was seen only a few times. The chain uses TRBV30 and TRBJ1-1; D remains unclear. This CDR3 comprises 14 residues. V was pared by 8 bases and J by 1 base, with 17 bases between. Germline lookup yields CDR1 GTSNPN and CDR2 SVGIG (reference sequence). CDR3 nucleotides: TGTGCCACTCGACGGTGGAGAGGGAACACTGAAGCTTTCTTT. Translated, it gives CATRRWRGNTEAFF.

This chain links TRBV4-1 with TRBJ1-5, with 8 bases identical to TRBD1. CDR1 is MGHRA and CDR2 is YSYEKL in the germline V gene. V shed 4 bases and J 3 bases; nucleotides not matched to a gene: 8. The CDR3 totals 16 residues. CDR3 loop: CASSREGQGYNQPQHF. The CDR3, as DNA: TGCGCCAGCAGCCGTGAAGGACAGGGCTACAATCAGCCCCAGCATTTT.

The chain joins TRBV7-2 to TRBJ2-7, with TRBD2 identical over 10 bases. The CDR3 runs 15 residues. V lost 1 base, J lost 1 base, and 1 base stayed unmatched. From germline, CDR1 is SGHTA and CDR2 FQGNSA. For the CDR3, the DNA is TGTGCCAGCAGCTTAGTAGCGGGGGGTTCCTACGAGCAGTACTTC. It translates to CASSLVAGGSYEQYF.

This clone showed up just a few times. This rearrangement joins TRBV25-1 to TRBJ2-7; D possibly matches TRBD1 or TRBD2 (6 bases each). The CDR3 is 16 residues long. The V end lost 4 bases, the J end lost 4 bases, and 20 bases lay between the germline ends. Germline-derived CDR1 and CDR2 are MGHDK and SYGVNS. CDR3 coding DNA: TGTGCCAGCAGTGCTAACCTGAGGGGGGAGAGGTACGAGCAGTACTTC. Translated, it gives CASSANLRGERYEQYF.

V usage is TRBV30 and J usage is TRBJ2-6, with D perhaps matching TRBD2 (6 bases). This CDR3 comprises 12 residues. Per germline, CDR1 GTSNPN and CDR2 SVGIG (reference sequence). This CDR3 reads CGGGTGANVLTF. For the CDR3, the DNA is TGTGGAGGAGGGACTGGGGCCAACGTCCTGACTTTC. Full variable domain (outside the CDR3, taken from reference TRBV30 and TRBJ2-6): SQTIHQWPATLVQPVGSPLSLECTVEGTSNPNLYWYRQAAGRGLQLLFYSVGIGQISSEVPQNLSASRPQDRQFILSSKKLLLSDSGFYLCGGGTGANVLTFGAGSRLTVL.

This clone was counted only a few times. The CDR3 bases are TGCAGCGTTGAAAGGCGGGGTAGCACTGAAGCTTTCTTT. Translation: CSVERRGSTEAFF. This chain uses TRBV29-1 with TRBJ1-1, with D uncertain. This CDR3 comprises 13 residues. Trimming shortened V by 2 bases and J by 4 bases, and 11 bases separated the two germline ends. Germline V gene lookup returns CDR1 SQVTM and CDR2 ANQGSEA.

This clone occurred once. The rearrangement joins TRBV6-5 to TRBJ2-4, with TRBD2 matching 7 bases. After removal of 0 bases from V and 0 bases from J, the junction contained 2 bases not matched to a gene. The CDR3 contains 16 residues. The germline V gene has CDR1 MNHEY and CDR2 SVGAGI. In DNA form, the CDR3 reads TGTGCCAGCAGTTACTCCGGGGGGACAGCCAAAAACATTCAGTACTTC. This encodes CASSYSGGTAKNIQYF.

This chain connects TRBV18 to TRBJ2-3, with 8 nucleotides matching TRBD2. This CDR3 has 16 residues. Germline V lookup: CDR1 KGHSH, CDR2 LQKENI. Trimming took 1 base from V and 4 from J; bases not matched to a gene: 7. The CDR3 region is CASSPRLTSAADTQYF. The DNA for the CDR3 is TGTGCCAGCTCACCACGATTGACTAGCGCCGCAGATACGCAGTATTTT.

Only a few counts were recorded for this clone. The rearrangement joins TRBV7-2 to TRBJ1-4; a weak D match, TRBD1 (6 bases). Between the trimmed V and J ends, which lost 5 bases and 2 bases, there was a span of 12 bases. CDR3 length equals 15 residues. Per the germline V gene, CDR1 is SGHTA and CDR2 is FQGNSA. The CDR3 loop reads CASSQQGITNEKLFF. The CDR3 DNA is TGTGCCAGCAGCCAGCAGGGGATCACTAATGAAAAACTGTTTTTT.

The CDR3 sequence is CSVARMNTEAFF. The CDR3, as DNA: TGCAGCGTTGCACGGATGAACACTGAAGCTTTCTTT. V gene TRBV29-1 combines with J gene TRBJ1-1; no firm D call. V gave up 4 bases and J gave up 0 bases, with 6 bases separating them. Per germline, CDR1 SQVTM and CDR2 ANQGSEA. The CDR3 has 12 amino acids. The whole variable domain, filled in from reference TRBV29-1 and TRBJ1-1, reads SAVISQKPSRDICQRGTSLTIQCQVDSQVTMMFWYRQQPGQSLTLIATANQGSEATYESGFVIDKFPISRPNLTFSTLTVSNMSPEDSSIYLCSVARMNTEAFFGQGTRLTVV.

The V and J genes are TRBV7-2 and TRBJ2-3; the match to TRBD2 covers 9 bases. V shed 2 bases and J 4 bases; nucleotides not matched to a gene: 7. The length of the CDR3 is 16 residues. The germline gives CDR1 SGHTA, CDR2 FQGNSA. This CDR3 is CASSLRRGGTPDTQYF. CDR3 nucleotide sequence: TGTGCCAGCAGCTTACGGCGGGGGGGCACCCCAGATACGCAGTATTTT.

This clone was picked up a small number of times. CDR3: CASSIRGTNEQFF. DNA for the CDR3: TGCGCCAGCAGCATCCGGGGGACCAATGAGCAGTTCTTC. The V gene is TRBV4-3, the J gene TRBJ2-1, with a tentative D call TRBD2 (6 bases). The V and J ends lost 5 bases and 6 bases respectively, with 11 bases between them. The V gene's germline CDR1 is LGHNA and CDR2 YSLEER. The CDR3 runs to 13 residues.

The rearrangement uses TRBV15 and TRBJ1-6; D is unclear. Germline lookup yields CDR1 LNHNV and CDR2 YYDKDF (reference sequence). This CDR3 contains 12 residues. Trimming stripped 5 bases from V and 9 bases from J, with 8 bases between. The CDR3 DNA is TGTGCCACCAGCGTAATCGGTTCACCCCTCCACTTT. Encoded protein: CATSVIGSPLHF.

V is TRBV4-3 and J is TRBJ1-2, with 8 bases fitting TRBD1. This CDR3 comprises 14 residues. Trimming cost V 1 base and J 6 bases; bases outside gene matches: 4. Germline-derived CDR1 and CDR2 are LGHNA and YSLEER. For the CDR3, the DNA is TGCGCCAGCAGCCAAGTGACAGGGGCGAATGGCTACACCTTC. Translating gives CASSQVTGANGYTF.

A word on this clone: Other nucleotide sequences in the sample specify the same CDR3. The chain combines TRBV5-6 with TRBJ1-2; no clear D. This CDR3 region has 12 residues. The germline CDR1 and CDR2 sequences are SGHDT and YYEEEE. The V end lost 0 bases, the J end lost 4 bases, and 4 bases lay between the germline ends. The CDR3 DNA reads as TGTGCCAGCAGCTTGGGGTCCTATGGCTACACCTTC. Translated, it gives CASSLGSYGYTF.

The chain couples TRBV30 to TRBJ2-7, with D unresolved. Germline V gene data show CDR1 as GTSNPN and CDR2 as SVGIG (reference sequence). The CDR3 has 11 residues. Trimming removed 1 base from V and 5 bases from J, with 6 bases in between. Here the CDR3 reads CAWSDPDEQYF. CDR3 nucleotide sequence: TGTGCCTGGAGTGACCCAGACGAGCAGTACTTC.

The rearrangement links TRBV29-1 to TRBJ1-1, with D perhaps matching TRBD1 (5 bases). The CDR3 totals 13 residues. Germline V gene data show CDR1 as SQVTM and CDR2 as ANQGSEA. Trimming cost V 6 bases and J 0 bases, with 11 bases left between them. DNA for the CDR3: TGCAGCGTGGGGCGAGGCATGAACACTGAAGCTTTCTTT. It translates to CSVGRGMNTEAFF. The full variable domain, in which reference TRBV29-1 and TRBJ1-1 provide the parts outside the CDR3, is SAVISQKPSRDICQRGTSLTIQCQVDSQVTMMFWYRQQPGQSLTLIATANQGSEATYESGFVIDKFPISRPNLTFSTLTVSNMSPEDSSIYLCSVGRGMNTEAFFGQGTRLTVV.

This clone was picked up one time. The CDR3 is CASSQQDSTDTQYF. The CDR3 bases are TGCGCCAGCAGCCAACAAGACAGCACAGATACGCAGTATTTT. The chain has TRBV4-1 and TRBJ2-3, with D hard to call. There are 14 residues in the CDR3. Trimming cost V 2 bases and J 0 bases, with 6 bases left between them. CDR1 is MGHRA, CDR2 YSYEKL, per germline.

The chain combines TRBV5-4 with TRBJ2-3; the D gene is possibly TRBD1 (6 bases). Trimming removed 4 bases from V and 0 bases from J, with 9 bases in between. Germline CDR1 reads SGHNT; CDR2 reads YYREEE (reference sequence). The CDR3 sequence is 14 residues long. This chain's CDR3 is CASSPGASTDTQYF. The CDR3 DNA reads as TGTGCCAGCAGCCCAGGGGCTAGCACAGATACGCAGTATTTT.

This chain joins TRBV2 and TRBJ2-3; the D gene is possibly TRBD1 (6 bases). The CDR3 loop spans 15 amino acids. Germline CDR1 SNHLY, CDR2 FYNNEI. Trimming cost V 2 bases and J 9 bases, with 18 bases left between them. The DNA for the CDR3 is TGTGCCAGCAGTGAATTCGAGAGGGGGACGCGGACGCAGTATTTT. The encoded protein is CASSEFERGTRTQYF.

V gene TRBV4-1 combines with J gene TRBJ2-5; 13 bases fit TRBD2. There are 19 residues in the CDR3. Per the germline V gene, CDR1 is MGHRA and CDR2 is YSYEKL. With V trimmed by 4 bases and J by 0 bases, 11 bases remained unmatched. The CDR3 region has the DNA TGCGCCAGCAGCCTAAGAGGGACTAGCGGGGAAGTGTACCAAGAGACCCAGTACTTC. It specifies CASSLRGTSGEVYQETQYF.

The chain has TRBV29-1 and TRBJ1-5, with TRBD1 matching 10 bases. This CDR3 is built from 13 residues. The ends lost 7 bases at V and 15 bases at J; junction bases unmatched: 15. The germline CDR1 and CDR2 sequences are SQVTM and ANQGSEA. CDR3 in amino acids: CSGTGTGAFETHF. In nucleotides, the CDR3 is TGCAGCGGAACCGGGACAGGGGCGTTCGAGACGCATTTT.

In regard to this clone: The sample holds other DNA sequences that translate to the same CDR3. This chain links TRBV29-1 with TRBJ1-2; tentative D call: TRBD1 (5 bases). The CDR3 is 11 residues long. Germline CDR1 reads SQVTM; CDR2 reads ANQGSEA. The CDR3 bases are TGCAGTGGCCGCCAGGGTGATGGCTACACCTTC. Protein: CSGRQGDGYTF.

The chain couples TRBV30 to TRBJ1-1; no firm D call. The CDR3 totals 13 residues. CDR1 GTSNPN and CDR2 SVGIG come from the germline V gene (reference sequence). V lost 4 bases to trimming and J lost 5 bases, with 14 bases between them. CDR3 amino acids: CAWTYTKGTEAFF. The DNA of the CDR3 is TGTGCCTGGACCTACACCAAGGGAACTGAAGCTTTCTTT.

The chain combines TRBV2 with TRBJ2-7; 8 nucleotides line up with TRBD1. CDR3 length: 11 residues. Germline assignment: CDR1 SNHLY and CDR2 FYNNEI. Trimming at V came to 8 bases and at J to 4 bases, leaving 1 base not matched to a gene. CDR3 sequence reads: CASQGAYEQYF. The CDR3 DNA follows: TGTGCCAGCCAGGGGGCTTACGAGCAGTACTTC.

V gene TRBV7-9 combines with J gene TRBJ2-7; 8 nucleotides match TRBD2. Germline trimming cut 5 bases from V and 2 bases from J; bases unmatched to any gene: 5. The CDR3 runs to 14 residues. In germline, CDR1 is SEHNR, CDR2 FQNEAQ (reference sequence). The CDR3, as DNA: TGTGCCAGCAGCGCGAGACTAGCGCCCTACGAGCAGTACTTC. Translated, it gives CASSARLAPYEQYF.